This T cell receptor beta chain was documented in a study of molecular identifiers for immune sequencing clone quantification (dated by TCRdb to the late 2010s). With respect to the entire study: For a replicate experiment, RNA from around 20,000 or 100,000 naive CD8 T cells was divided into five aliquots, of which four were sequenced. The study was a methods study using CD8 T cells to benchmark molecular-identifier clustering-based TCR repertoire sequencing (MIDCIRS) and TCR RNA copy counting. Summary of the overall study and its limitations: Modeling indicated about 3 TCR RNA copies recovered per cell, compared with 9 to 10 by digital PCR, which implies a capture efficiency of around 30%. Clones above 20 RNA copies held over 97% of molecules in CMV-specific effector cells but under 1% in naive cells. Highly expanded clone sizes could be underestimated if identical TCR molecules share a barcode. Spiked-in Jurkat TCR RNA (approximately 10 copies' worth), which is not part of the donor repertoire, was contained in the naive libraries. When barcode sub-clustering was not used, chimeric consensus sequences inflated TCR diversity, with chimeras reaching as high as 47%. Spiked-in Jurkat TCR RNA equal to a single cell's worth was reported to be detectable even within one million naive CD8 T cells.

This clonotype was recorded a few times. Its antigen is still unknown. No per-base quality is available; no much larger clone lies one base away. The germline ends are 8 bases apart after V is trimmed by 0 bases and J by 0 bases. Inclusive of the bounding cysteine and phenylalanine, the CDR3 is 15 residues long. This entry keeps only the CDR3 DNA: 45 bases, framed from base 1. From the germline V gene, CDR1 is MGHRA and CDR2 is YSYEKL. Library creation used PCR. Data came from a NextSeq 500. Bulk TCR libraries were made following a previously described method, with the TCR primers given in Table S5. Purification of total RNA was performed with the Qiagen AllPrep DNA/RNA kit. Before analysis, reads from multiple sequencing runs of the same library were pooled. As for the authors' bioinformatics: Reads were retained only if an exact TCR constant sequence was present, and the retained reads were trimmed to 150 nt and grouped according to their 12-nt molecular barcodes. Reads within each barcode group were sub-clustered using a 15% Levenshtein threshold, and quality-weighted consensus sequences were constructed for each RNA molecule. Non-functional sequences were filtered out, along with any lower-count sequence sitting one edit away from another sequence. Based on fitting two negative binomial distributions, any barcode sub-cluster with under 20% of the maximum read count was discarded. TCRdb cleaned the public reads at Q25 with fastp, built clones with MiXCR and kept in-frame beta chains. All rows with the same CDR3 protein become a single entry with the most common DNA and genes. TCRdb's processing, not the authors', yielded these V and J calls. In this sample the table shows about 500,000 distinct CDR3 sequences, about 26% of which occur a single time. About 0.75% of the sample is taken by the ten largest.

Libraries of naive CD8 T cells were built from anywhere between about 18,000 and 1,000,000 sorted cells, with 10%, 30% or 50% of the purified RNA used. Naive CD8 T cells were FACS-sorted as CD8+CD4-CCR7+CD45RA+ on a BD FACSAria II into RLT Plus buffer. To test detection sensitivity, Jurkat RNA equal to 9 to 10 TCR copies was added to samples of about 20,000-1,000,000 naive CD8 T cells. Enrichment of CD8 T cells was done with RosetteSep CD8+ T Cell Enrichment Cocktail plus Ficoll-Paque, and ACK red cell lysis came afterward. This clonotype was sampled from a human donor in good health. Some libraries in this study had Jurkat cell RNA spiked in. Sample: naive CD8+ T cells from blood, with Jurkat cell RNA spiked in. According to the study, the label for this sample's cell subset or site signals: FACS-sorted CD8+CD4-CCR7+CD45RA+ naive T cells. Here the chain combines TRBV4-1 and TRBJ1-1, with the D segment identity uncertain. The nucleotide sequence is given as TGCGCCAGCAGCCAAGACCCGAACATGAACACTGAAGCTTTCTTT. It translates to CASSQDPNMNTEAFF.